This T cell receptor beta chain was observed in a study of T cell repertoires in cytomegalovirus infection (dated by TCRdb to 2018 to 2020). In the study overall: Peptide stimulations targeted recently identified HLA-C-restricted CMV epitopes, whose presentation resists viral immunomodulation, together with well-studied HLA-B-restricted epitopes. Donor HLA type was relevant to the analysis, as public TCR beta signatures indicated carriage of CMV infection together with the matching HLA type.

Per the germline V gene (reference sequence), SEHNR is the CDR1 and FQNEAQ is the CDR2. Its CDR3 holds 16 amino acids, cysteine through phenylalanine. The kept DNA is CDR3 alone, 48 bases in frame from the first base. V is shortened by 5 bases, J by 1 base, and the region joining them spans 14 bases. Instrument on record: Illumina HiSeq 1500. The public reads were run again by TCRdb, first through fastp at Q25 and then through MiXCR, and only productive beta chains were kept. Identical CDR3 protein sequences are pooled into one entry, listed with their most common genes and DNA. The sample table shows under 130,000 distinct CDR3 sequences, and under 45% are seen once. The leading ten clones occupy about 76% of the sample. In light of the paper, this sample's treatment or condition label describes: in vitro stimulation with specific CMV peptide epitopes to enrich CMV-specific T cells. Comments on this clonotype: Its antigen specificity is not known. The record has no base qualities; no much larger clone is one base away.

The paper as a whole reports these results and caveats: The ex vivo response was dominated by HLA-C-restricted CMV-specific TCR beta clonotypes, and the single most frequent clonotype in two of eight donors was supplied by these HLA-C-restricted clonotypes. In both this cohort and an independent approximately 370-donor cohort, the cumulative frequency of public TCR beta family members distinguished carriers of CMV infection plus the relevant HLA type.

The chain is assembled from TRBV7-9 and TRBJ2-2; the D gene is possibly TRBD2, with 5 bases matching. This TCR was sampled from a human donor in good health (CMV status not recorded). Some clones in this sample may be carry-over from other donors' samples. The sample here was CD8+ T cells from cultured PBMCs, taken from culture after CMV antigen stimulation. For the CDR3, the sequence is CASSLLTRGNTGELFF. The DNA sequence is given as TGTGCCAGCAGCCTATTGACTCGGGGGAACACCGGGGAGCTGTTTTTT.